This TCR beta chain was identified during a study of identical twins. Findings and caveats of the study: Clonotypes of the beta chain that were abundant in cord blood carried fewer insertions (memory repertoires showed none).

TCRdb redid the calling of the 5' RACE reads with MiXCR, one entry per CDR3 protein. This table has about 720,000 distinct CDR3 sequences, under 9% appearing once. Between the trimmed V and J ends, which lost 2 bases and 4 bases, there was a span of 12 bases. This CDR3 spans 15 amino acids. This clonotype came up many times. Its specificity is not known. The sample was also linked to a second study, of yellow fever vaccine responses in identical twins.

The receptor comes from a woman aged 18-30 years in good health. The sequenced material came from PBMCs. The V and J genes are TRBV12-3 or TRBV12-4 and TRBJ1-5, with D perhaps TRBD1 (5 bases). CDR3 DNA: TGTGCCAGCAGTTTATCGGCAGGGCCAAATCAGCCCCAGCATTTT. Its translation: CASSLSAGPNQPQHF.